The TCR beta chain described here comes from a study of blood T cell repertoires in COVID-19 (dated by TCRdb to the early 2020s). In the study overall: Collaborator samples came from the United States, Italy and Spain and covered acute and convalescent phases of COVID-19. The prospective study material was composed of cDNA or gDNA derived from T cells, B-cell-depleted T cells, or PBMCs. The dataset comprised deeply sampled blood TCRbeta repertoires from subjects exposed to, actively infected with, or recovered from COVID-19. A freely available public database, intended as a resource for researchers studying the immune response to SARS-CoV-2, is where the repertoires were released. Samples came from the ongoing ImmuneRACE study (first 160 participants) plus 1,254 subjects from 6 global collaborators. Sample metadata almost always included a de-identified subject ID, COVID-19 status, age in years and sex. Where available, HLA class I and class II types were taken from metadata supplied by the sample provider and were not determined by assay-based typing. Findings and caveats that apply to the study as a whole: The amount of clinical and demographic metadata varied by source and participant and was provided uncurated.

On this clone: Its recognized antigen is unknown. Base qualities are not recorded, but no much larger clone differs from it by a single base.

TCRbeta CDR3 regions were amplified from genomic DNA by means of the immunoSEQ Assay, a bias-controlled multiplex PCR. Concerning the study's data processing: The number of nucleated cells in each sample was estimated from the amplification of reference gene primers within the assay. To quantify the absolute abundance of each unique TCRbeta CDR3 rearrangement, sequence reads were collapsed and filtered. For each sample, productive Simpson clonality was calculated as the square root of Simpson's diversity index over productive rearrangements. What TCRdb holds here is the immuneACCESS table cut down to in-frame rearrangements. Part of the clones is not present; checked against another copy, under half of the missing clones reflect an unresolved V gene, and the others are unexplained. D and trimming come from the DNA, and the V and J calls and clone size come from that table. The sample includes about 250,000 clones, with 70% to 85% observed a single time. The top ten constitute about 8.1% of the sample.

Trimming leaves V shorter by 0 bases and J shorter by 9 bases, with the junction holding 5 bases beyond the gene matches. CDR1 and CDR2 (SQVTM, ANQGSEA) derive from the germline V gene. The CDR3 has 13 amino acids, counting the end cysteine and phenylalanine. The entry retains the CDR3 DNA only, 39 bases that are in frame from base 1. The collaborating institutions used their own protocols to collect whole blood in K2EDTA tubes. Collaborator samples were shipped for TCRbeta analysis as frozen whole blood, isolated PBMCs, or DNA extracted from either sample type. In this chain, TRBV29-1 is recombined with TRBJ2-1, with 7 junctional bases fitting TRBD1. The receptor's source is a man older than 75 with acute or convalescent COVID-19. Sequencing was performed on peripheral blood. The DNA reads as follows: TGCAGCGTTGAAGACTATTACAGGGGTGAGCAGTTCTTC. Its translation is CSVEDYYRGEQFF.